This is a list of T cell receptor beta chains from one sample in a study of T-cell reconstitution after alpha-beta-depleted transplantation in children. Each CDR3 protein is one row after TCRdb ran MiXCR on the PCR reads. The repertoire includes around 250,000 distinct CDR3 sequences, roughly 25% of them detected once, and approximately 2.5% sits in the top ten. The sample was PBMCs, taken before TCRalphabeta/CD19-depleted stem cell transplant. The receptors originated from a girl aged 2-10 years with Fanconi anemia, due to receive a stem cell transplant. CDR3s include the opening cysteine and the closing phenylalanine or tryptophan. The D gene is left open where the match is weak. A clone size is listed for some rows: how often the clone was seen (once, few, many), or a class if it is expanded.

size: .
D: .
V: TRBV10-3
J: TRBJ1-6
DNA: TGTGCCATCAGTGAGTCAACTACGGGGCAGGGCAGGCATTCACCCCTCCACTTT
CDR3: CAISESTTGQGRHSPLHF

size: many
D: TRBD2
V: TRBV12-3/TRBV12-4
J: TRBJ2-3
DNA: TGTGCCAGCAGTTTTCGCGGGGGAGGGGCAGATACGCAGTATTTT
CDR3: CASSFRGGGADTQYF

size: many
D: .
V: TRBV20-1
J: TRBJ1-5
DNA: TGCAGTGCTATCGGGACCGAACTTAGCAATCAGCCCCAGCATTTT
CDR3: CSAIGTELSNQPQHF

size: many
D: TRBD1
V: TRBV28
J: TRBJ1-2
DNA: TGTGCCACATGGGACAGGGCGCTCTATGGCTACACCTTC
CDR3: CATWDRALYGYTF

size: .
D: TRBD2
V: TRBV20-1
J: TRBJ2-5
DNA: TGCAGTGCTAGAGATACTAGCGGGGGCCTTATCCAGTACTTC
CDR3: CSARDTSGGLIQYF

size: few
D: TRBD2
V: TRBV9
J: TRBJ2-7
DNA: TGTGCCAGCAGCGTAGCCCCGGGACTAGCCTACGAGCAGTACTTC
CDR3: CASSVAPGLAYEQYF

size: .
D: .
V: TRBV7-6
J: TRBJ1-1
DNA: TGTGCCAGCAGCTTAGTAAAGGGTGAGGACACTGAAGCTTTCTTT
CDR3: CASSLVKGEDTEAFF

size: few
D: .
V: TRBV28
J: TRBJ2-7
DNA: TGTGCCAGCAGTTACCTCAGGGGACCCGAGCAGTACTTC
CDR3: CASSYLRGPEQYF

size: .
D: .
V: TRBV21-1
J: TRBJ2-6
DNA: TGTGCCAGCAGCAAAGTATTGTCTGGCAGGGGGAACCCCCTATGCTCTGGGGCCAACGTCCTGACTTTC
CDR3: CASSKVLSGRGNPLCSGANVLTF

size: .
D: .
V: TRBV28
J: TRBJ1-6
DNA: TGTGCCAGCAGAGTTTGGAGGGAGCACTCACCCCTCCACTTT
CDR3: CASRVWREHSPLHF

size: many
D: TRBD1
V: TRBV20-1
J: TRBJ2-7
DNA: TGCAGTGCTACCGGGACAGTCTCCTACGAGCAGTACTTC
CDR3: CSATGTVSYEQYF

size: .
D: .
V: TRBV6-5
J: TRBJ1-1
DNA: TGTGCCAGCAGTTACGGGGCCACTGAAGCTTTCTTT
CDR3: CASSYGATEAFF

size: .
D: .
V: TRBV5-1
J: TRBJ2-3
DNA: TGCGCCAGCAGCATCCTCTCTAGCACAGATACGCAGTATTTT
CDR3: CASSILSSTDTQYF

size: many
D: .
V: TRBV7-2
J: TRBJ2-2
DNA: TGTGCCAGCAGCCCGCTGGGACAGAACACCGGGGAGCTGTTTTTT
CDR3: CASSPLGQNTGELFF

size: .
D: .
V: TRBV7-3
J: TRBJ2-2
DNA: TGTGCCAGCAGCGAGATTACTAGCCCTGGTACCGGGGAGCTGTTTTTT
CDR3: CASSEITSPGTGELFF

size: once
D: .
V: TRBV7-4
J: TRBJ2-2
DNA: TGTGCCAGCAGCATCACGGCCCCCTCCGCCGCCGGGGAGCTGTTTTTT
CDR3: CASSITAPSAAGELFF

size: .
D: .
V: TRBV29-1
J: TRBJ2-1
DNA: TGCAGCGTCGGACAGCGCCCTGAGCAGTTCTTC
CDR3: CSVGQRPEQFF

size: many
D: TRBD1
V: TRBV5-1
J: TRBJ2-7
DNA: TGCGCCAGCAGGGACAGGCCTACCTACGAGCAGTACTTC
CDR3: CASRDRPTYEQYF

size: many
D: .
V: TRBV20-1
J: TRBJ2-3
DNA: TGCAGTGCTAGCCCGGCTAGTCTCACCCCAGATACGCAGTATTTT
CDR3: CSASPASLTPDTQYF

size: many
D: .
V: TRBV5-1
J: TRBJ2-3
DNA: TGCGCCAGCAGTAGCGCTAGCACAGATACGCAGTATTTT
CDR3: CASSSASTDTQYF

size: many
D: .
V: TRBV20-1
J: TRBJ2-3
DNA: TGCAGTGCTCACGACCGACCAATAGCTAGCACAGATACGCAGTATTTT
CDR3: CSAHDRPIASTDTQYF

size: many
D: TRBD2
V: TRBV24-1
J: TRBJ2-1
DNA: TGTGCCACCAGTGACCACGGACTAGCGGGACCTTACAATGAGCAGTTCTTC
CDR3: CATSDHGLAGPYNEQFF

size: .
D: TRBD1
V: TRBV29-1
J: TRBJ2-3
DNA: TGCAGCGTTAAACAGGGGGCTGGTGATACGCAGTATTTT
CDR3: CSVKQGAGDTQYF

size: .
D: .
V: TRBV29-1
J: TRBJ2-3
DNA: TGCAGCGTTGGAGGCAGCACAGATACGCAGTATTTT
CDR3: CSVGGSTDTQYF

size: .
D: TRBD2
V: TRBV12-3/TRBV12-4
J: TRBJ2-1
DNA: TGTGCCAGCAGTCCATTGCCCGGGACTAGCGGGAGACCAACCTACAATGAGCAGTTCTTC
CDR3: CASSPLPGTSGRPTYNEQFF

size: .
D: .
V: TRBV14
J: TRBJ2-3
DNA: TGTGCCAGCAGCCAAGACTCCCTTGCAGATACGCAGTATTTT
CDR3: CASSQDSLADTQYF

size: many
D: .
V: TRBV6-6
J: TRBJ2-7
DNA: TGTGCCAGCGACCGTGGACTTACCTACGAGCAGTACTTC
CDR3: CASDRGLTYEQYF

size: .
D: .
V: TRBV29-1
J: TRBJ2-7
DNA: TGCAGCGTTGCATCTGGCCGGAGCTCCTACGAGCAGTACTTC
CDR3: CSVASGRSSYEQYF

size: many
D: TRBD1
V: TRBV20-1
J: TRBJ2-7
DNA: TGCAGTGCCCTACAAGTCGACAGGGGGGCTTACGAGCAGTATTTC
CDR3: CSALQVDRGAYEQYF

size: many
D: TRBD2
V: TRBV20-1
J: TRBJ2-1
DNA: TGCAGTGCTACCGGGACTAGCAGTTGGAATGAGCAGTTCTTC
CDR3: CSATGTSSWNEQFF

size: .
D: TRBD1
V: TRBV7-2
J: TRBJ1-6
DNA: TGTGCCAGCAGCACGGGACAGGGCCTTAATTCACCCCTCCACTTT
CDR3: CASSTGQGLNSPLHF

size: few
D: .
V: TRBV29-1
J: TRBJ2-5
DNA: TGCAGCGTTGTTGGGGGGGCAGAGACCCAGTACTTC
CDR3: CSVVGGAETQYF

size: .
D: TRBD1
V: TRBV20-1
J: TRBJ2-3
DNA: TGCAGTGCTAGAAGGGGGCCGGCTAGCACAGATACGCAGTATTTT
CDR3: CSARRGPASTDTQYF

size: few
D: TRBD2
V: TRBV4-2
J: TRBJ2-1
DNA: TGTGCCAGCAGCCAAGCGCTACTAGCGGGAGGGCCGGATGAGCAGTTCTTC
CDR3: CASSQALLAGGPDEQFF

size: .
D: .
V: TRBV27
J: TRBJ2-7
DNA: TGTGCCAGCAGTGCGACTGGGTACGAGCAGTACTTC
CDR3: CASSATGYEQYF

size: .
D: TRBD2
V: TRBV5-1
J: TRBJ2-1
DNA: TGCGCCAGCAGCCTGACTAGCGATTTGGGTAATGAGCAGTTCTTC
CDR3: CASSLTSDLGNEQFF

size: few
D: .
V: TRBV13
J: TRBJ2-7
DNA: TGTGCCAGCAGCCCAAGCGGGTCCGTCTACGAGCAGTACTTC
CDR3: CASSPSGSVYEQYF

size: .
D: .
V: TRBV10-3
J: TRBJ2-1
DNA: TGTGCCATCGGAGGAGGGAGCTCCTACAATGAGCAGTTCTTC
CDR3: CAIGGGSSYNEQFF

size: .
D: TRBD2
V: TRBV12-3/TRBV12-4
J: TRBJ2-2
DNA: TGTGCCAGCACAATTACTAGCGGGAGGGCGGCTGGGGAGCTGTTTTTT
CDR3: CASTITSGRAAGELFF

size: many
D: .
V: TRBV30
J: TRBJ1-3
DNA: TGTGCCTGGGCCCCAGGAGGGGCTGGAAACACCATATATTTT
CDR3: CAWAPGGAGNTIYF